Listed here are 10 T cell receptor beta chains from one sample, sequenced in a study of tumor and adjacent non-tumor tissue in lung cancer. The library came from three nested PCR rounds adapted from ARM-PCR protocols. TCRdb recomputed calls from the multiplex PCR reads with MiXCR, one row per CDR3 protein. Altogether over 80,000 distinct CDR3 sequences are present, 80% being singletons, with the ten largest covering 30%. This sample's RNA came from whole unsorted tissue. This non-tumor lung sample came from over 3 cm beyond the tumor edge. The material sequenced was distant non-tumor lung tissue. These receptor sequences come from a man aged 60 to 75 with small cell lung cancer.

Worth noting for this clonotype: At one end the junction does not follow the germline gene, possibly because of a read error. CDR3 DNA sequence: TGCGCCAGCAGTTTGACGGGGGGTCAAGGCACAAATACGCAGTATTTT. This codes for CASSLTGGQGTNTQYF. The V gene is TRBV5-1, the J gene TRBJ2-3; 7 bases are a match to TRBD2. The germline gives CDR1 SGHRS, CDR2 YFSETQ. The CDR3 covers 16 residues.

The rearrangement uses TRBV29-1 and TRBJ2-7, with a weak D call TRBD1 (5 bases). V lost 7 bases and J lost 11, with 21 bases in between. The CDR3 totals 12 residues. Germline V CDR1 and CDR2: SQVTM, ANQGSEA. As DNA, the CDR3 is TGCAGCGCCCTGGACACCTCCTATGAGAAGTACTTC. This gives the protein CSALDTSYEKYF.

The gene calls are TRBV7-3 and TRBJ1-1; unclear D gene. This CDR3 region has 13 residues. CDR1 is SGHTA and CDR2 is FQGTGA in the germline V gene. CDR3 region: CTISFGMNTEAFF. CDR3 nucleotide sequence: TGTACCATCAGCTTTGGAATGAACACTGAAGCTTTCTTT. The full variable domain, with the rest looked up from reference TRBV7-3 and TRBJ1-1, is GAGVSQTPSNKVTEKGKYVELRCDPISGHTALYWYRQSLGQGPEFLIYFQGTGAADDSGLPNDRFFAVRPEGSVSTLKIQRTERGDSAVYLCTISFGMNTEAFFGQGTRLTVV.

For this clonotype: One end of the junction is discordant with germline, which a read error may explain. Written as DNA, the CDR3 is TGTGCAAGCAGCTACAGAAGACCTGGGGACGGGGAGCTGTTATTT. This gives the protein CASSYRRPGDGELLF. The chain is built from TRBV7-8 and TRBJ2-2; D tentatively fits TRBD1 or TRBD2 (5 bases each). The CDR3 is 15 amino acids. Germline-derived CDR1 and CDR2 are SGHVS and FQNEAQ.

A word on this clonotype: A read error is likely, as this CDR3 ends without the conserved phenylalanine or tryptophan. The limits of the CDR3 on the DNA are not certain, so only TCRdb's listed CDR3 is given. The chain carries TRBV20-1 and TRBJ2-3; no DNA check was done on the table's D call, TRBD2. The V gene's germline CDR1 is DFQATT and CDR2 SNEGSKA (reference sequence). Including both end residues, the CDR3 is 15 amino acids long. The CDR3 region is CSASGGRGSTDTQHI.

About this clonotype: One end of the junction fails to match germline, which may point to a read error. J is TRBJ1-6 and V is TRBV6-1; 8 bases match TRBD1. The V gene's germline CDR1 is MNHNS and CDR2 SASEGT. This CDR3 has 15 residues. The chain's CDR3 is CASRDRGDYNSHLHF. The CDR3 coding sequence is TGTGCCAGCAGAGACAGGGGTGACTATAATTCACACCTCCACTTT.

The sample holds one count of this clonotype. Since a much larger clone is just one base distant, this may be a read error. The chain couples TRBV5-1 to TRBJ2-1; 9 nucleotides align to TRBD2. CDR3 length: 16 amino acids. CDR1 is SGHRS and CDR2 is YFSETQ in the germline V gene. The DNA for the CDR3 is TGCGCCAGCAGCTCCGGGACTAGCACAACCTACAATGAGGAGTTCTTC. Translating it yields CASSSGTSTTYNEEFF.

Regarding this clonotype: At one of its ends the junction is not consistent with the germline gene, which may arise from a read error. The rearrangement joins TRBV11-2 to TRBJ2-1; D not certain. CDR1 and CDR2 (germline): SGHAT, FQNNGV. The CDR3 is 16 residues long. DNA of the CDR3: TGCGCCATCACCTTAGTGGAGCTGGCCACGGCCAATGAGCAGTTCTTC. Its protein product is CAITLVELATANEQFF.

As regards this clonotype: A much larger clone lies a single base off, so this may be a read error. The V gene is TRBV20-1, the J gene TRBJ2-1; D is unresolved. CDR3 length: 11 residues. Looked up from germline, CDR1 is DFQATT and CDR2 is SNEGSKA (reference sequence). The chain's CDR3 is CNATHGNEQFF. Written as DNA, the CDR3 is TGCAATGCCACTCATGGCAATGAGCAGTTCTTC.

For this clonotype: This clone may be a read error of a much larger clone one base away. The gene calls are TRBV24-1 and TRBJ1-2; D might be TRBD1 (5 bases). The germline CDR1 and CDR2 sequences are KGHDR and SFDVKD. The length of the CDR3 is 14 residues. Deletions cut 3 bases from V and 7 bases from J, with 14 bases between. The CDR3 reads CATSDTRAFSGYTF. CDR3 coding DNA: TGTGCCACCAGTGATACCAGGGCGTTCTCTGGCTACACCTTC.